This TCR beta chain was obtained from a study of cytomegalovirus exposure and HLA in healthy donors. Primers: 60 Vbeta forward and 13 Jbeta reverse. The repertoire was sequenced with immunoSEQ multiplex PCR; TCRdb's copy has only in-frame clones and lacks some. The sample holds hundreds of thousands of clones; roughly 70% are singletons and the top ten take roughly 1.9%. This CDR3 is built from 15 residues. The germline V and J ends were trimmed by 3 bases and 4 bases, with 15 bases remaining between them. Germline V gene lookup returns CDR1 SGHTA and CDR2 FQGTGA. The TCR comes from a woman aged 25 to 39 in good health and CMV-seronegative. The sample was PBMCs. V usage is TRBV7-3 and J usage is TRBJ1-1, with D possibly TRBD1 on 5 matching bases. The CDR3 DNA sequence: TGTGCCAGCAGCTTTTTCGGGGGTTTGAGCACTGAAGCTTTCTTT. Its protein is CASSFFGGLSTEAFF.